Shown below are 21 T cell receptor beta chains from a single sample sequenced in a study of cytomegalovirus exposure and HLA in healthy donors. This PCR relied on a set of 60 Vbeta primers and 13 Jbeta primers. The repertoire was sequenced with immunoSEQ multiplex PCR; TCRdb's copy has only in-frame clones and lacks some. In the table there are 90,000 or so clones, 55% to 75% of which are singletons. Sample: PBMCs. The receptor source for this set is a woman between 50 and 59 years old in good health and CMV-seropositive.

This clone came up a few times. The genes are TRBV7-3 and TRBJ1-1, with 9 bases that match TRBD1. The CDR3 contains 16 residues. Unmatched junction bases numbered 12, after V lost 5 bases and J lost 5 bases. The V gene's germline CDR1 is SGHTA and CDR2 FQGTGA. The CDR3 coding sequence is TGTGCCAGCAGCGCCACCGGGACAGGGCTGCATACTGAAGCTTTCTTT. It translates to CASSATGTGLHTEAFF. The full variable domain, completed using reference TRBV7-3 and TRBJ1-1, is GAGVSQTPSNKVTEKGKYVELRCDPISGHTALYWYRQSLGQGPEFLIYFQGTGAADDSGLPNDRFFAVRPEGSVSTLKIQRTERGDSAVYLCASSATGTGLHTEAFFGQGTRLTVV.

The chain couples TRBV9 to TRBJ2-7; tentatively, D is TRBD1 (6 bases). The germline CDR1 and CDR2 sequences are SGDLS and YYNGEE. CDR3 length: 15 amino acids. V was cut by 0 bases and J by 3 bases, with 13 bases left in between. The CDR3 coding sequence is TGTGCCAGCAGCGTAGATTTTGGGGGCGACTACGAGCAGTACTTC. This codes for CASSVDFGGDYEQYF.

The CDR3 bases are TGTGCCAGCAGTGAATGGGAGTTAGCGGGAGGTCCCGCCAAAAACATTCAGTACTTC. Amino acids: CASSEWELAGGPAKNIQYF. The rearrangement uses TRBV2 and TRBJ2-4; 10 positions match TRBD2. Germline V gene lookup returns CDR1 SNHLY and CDR2 FYNNEI. V lost 2 bases and J lost 1; bases outside the gene matches: 11. CDR3 length: 19 amino acids.

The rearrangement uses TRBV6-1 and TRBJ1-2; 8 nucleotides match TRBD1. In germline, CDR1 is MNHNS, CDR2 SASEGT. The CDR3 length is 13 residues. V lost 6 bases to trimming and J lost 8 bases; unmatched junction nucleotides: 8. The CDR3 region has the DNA TGTGCCAGCAGCGTAGACAGGGGAAGGGGCTACACCTTC. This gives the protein CASSVDRGRGYTF.

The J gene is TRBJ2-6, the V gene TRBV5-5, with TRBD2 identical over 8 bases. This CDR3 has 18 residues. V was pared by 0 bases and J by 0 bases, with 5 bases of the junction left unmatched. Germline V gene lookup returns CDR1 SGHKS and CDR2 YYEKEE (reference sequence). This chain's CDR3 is CASSLAGAGGSGANVLTF. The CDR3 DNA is TGTGCCAGCAGCTTGGCGGGGGCGGGGGGCTCTGGGGCCAACGTCCTGACTTTC.

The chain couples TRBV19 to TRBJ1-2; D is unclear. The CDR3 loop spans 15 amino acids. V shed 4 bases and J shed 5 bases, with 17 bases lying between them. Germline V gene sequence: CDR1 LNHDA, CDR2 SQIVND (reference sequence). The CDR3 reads CASSTPWTGRYGYTF. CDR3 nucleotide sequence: TGTGCCAGTAGTACTCCGTGGACTGGGAGATATGGCTACACCTTC.

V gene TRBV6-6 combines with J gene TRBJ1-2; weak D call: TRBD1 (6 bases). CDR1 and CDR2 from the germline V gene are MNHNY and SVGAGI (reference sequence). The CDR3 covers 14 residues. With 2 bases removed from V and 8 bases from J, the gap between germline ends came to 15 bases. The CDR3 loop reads CASSYMAGDGGYTF. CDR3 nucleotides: TGTGCCAGCAGTTACATGGCAGGGGACGGCGGCTACACCTTC.

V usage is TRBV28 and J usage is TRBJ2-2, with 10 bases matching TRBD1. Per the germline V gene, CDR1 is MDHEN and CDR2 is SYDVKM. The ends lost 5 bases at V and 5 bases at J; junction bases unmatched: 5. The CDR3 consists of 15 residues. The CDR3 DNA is TGTGCCAGCAGTGGGGACAGGGGTTGGACCGGGGAGCTGTTTTTT. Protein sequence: CASSGDRGWTGELFF.

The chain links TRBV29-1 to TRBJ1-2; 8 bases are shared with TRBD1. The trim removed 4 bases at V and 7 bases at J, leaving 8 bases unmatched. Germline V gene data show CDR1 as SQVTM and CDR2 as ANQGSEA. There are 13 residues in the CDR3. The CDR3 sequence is CSVGEGQVLGYTF. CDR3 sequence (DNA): TGCAGCGTTGGGGAGGGACAGGTCCTTGGCTACACCTTC. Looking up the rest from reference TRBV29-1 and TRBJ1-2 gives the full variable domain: SAVISQKPSRDICQRGTSLTIQCQVDSQVTMMFWYRQQPGQSLTLIATANQGSEATYESGFVIDKFPISRPNLTFSTLTVSNMSPEDSSIYLCSVGEGQVLGYTFGSGTRLTVV.

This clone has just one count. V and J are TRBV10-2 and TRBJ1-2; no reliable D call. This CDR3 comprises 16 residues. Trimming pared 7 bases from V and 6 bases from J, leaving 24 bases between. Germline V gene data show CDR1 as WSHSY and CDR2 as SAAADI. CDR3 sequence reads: CASISAPTDSSNGYTF. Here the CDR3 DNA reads TGCGCCAGCATCAGCGCACCGACGGACTCAAGCAATGGCTACACCTTC.

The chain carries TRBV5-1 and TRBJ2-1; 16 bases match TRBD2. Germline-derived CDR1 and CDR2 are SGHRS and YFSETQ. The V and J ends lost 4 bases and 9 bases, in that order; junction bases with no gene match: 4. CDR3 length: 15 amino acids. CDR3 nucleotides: TGCGCCAGCAGCCAAGGGACTAGCGGGAGGGGTGAGCAGTTCTTC. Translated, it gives CASSQGTSGRGEQFF.

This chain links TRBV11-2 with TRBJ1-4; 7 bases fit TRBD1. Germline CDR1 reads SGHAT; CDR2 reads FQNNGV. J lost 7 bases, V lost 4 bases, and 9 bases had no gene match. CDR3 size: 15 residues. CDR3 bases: TGTGCCAGCAGCTCTACCACAGGGGTGGGTGAAAAACTGTTTTTT. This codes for CASSSTTGVGEKLFF.

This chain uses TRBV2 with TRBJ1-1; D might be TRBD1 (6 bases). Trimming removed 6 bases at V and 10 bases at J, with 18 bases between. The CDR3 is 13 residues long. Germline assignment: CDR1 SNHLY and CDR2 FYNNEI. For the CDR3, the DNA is TGTGCCAGCAGCCCAGACAGGCGAGTTGGAGCTTTCTTT. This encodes CASSPDRRVGAFF.

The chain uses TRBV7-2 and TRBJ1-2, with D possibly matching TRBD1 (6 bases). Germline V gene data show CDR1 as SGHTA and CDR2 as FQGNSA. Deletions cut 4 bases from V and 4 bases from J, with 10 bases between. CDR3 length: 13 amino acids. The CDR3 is CASSYTTGYGYTF. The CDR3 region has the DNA TGTGCCAGCAGCTACACGACAGGCTATGGCTACACCTTC.

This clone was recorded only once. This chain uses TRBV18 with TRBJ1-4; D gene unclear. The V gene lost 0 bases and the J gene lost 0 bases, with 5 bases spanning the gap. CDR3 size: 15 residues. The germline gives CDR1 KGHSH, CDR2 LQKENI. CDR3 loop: CASSPPTATNEKLFF. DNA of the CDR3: TGTGCCAGCTCACCACCCACAGCAACTAATGAAAAACTGTTTTTT.

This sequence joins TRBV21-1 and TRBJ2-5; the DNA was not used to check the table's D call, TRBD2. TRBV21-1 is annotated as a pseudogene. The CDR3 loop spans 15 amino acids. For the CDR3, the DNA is TGTGCCAGCAGCAAAAGGAGGCGGGGTCGGGAGACCCAGTACTTC. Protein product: CASSKRRRGRETQYF.

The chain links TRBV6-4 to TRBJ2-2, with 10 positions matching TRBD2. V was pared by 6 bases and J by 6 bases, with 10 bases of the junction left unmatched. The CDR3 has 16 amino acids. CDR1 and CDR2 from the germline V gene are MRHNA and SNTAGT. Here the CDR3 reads CASSTLAGVAAGELFF. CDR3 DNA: TGTGCCAGCAGCACCCTAGCGGGAGTTGCTGCCGGGGAGCTGTTTTTT.

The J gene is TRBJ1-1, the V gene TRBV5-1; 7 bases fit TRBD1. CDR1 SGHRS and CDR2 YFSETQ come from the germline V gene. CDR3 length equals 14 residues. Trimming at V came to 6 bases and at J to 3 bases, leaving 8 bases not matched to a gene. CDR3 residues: CASKQVTGDTEAFF. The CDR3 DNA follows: TGCGCCAGCAAGCAAGTCACAGGGGACACTGAAGCTTTCTTT. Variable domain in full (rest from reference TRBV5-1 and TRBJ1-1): KAGVTQTPRYLIKTRGQQVTLSCSPISGHRSVSWYQQTPGQGLQFLFEYFSETQRNKGNFPGRFSGRQFSNSRSEMNVSTLELGDSALYLCASKQVTGDTEAFFGQGTRLTVV.

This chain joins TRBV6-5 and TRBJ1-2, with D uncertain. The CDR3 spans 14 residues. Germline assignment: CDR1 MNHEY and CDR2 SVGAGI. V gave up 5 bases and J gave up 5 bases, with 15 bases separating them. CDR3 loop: CASSPRSALYGYTF. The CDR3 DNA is TGTGCCAGCAGTCCTAGATCGGCTCTATATGGCTACACCTTC.

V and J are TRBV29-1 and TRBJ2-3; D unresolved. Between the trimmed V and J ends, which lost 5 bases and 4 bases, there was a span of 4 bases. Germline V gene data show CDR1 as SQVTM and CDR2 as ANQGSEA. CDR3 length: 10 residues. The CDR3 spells CSVRSDTQYF. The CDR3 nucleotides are TGCAGCGTTCGGTCAGATACGCAGTATTTT.

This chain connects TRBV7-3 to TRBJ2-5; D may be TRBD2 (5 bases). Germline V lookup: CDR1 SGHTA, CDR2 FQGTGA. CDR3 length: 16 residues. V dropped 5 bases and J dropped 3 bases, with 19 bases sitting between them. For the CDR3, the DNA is TGTGCCAGCAGCCCCCGGGGAGTCAGTGAAAAAGAGACCCAGTACTTC. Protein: CASSPRGVSEKETQYF.